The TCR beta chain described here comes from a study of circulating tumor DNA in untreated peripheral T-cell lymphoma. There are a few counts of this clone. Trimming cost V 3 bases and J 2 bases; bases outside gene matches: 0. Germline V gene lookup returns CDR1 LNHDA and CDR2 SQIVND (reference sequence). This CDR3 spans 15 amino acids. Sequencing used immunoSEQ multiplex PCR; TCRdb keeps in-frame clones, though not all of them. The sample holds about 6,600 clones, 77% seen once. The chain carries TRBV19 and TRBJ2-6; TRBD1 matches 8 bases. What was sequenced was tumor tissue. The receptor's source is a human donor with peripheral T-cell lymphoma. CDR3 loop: CASSMTGAGANVLTF. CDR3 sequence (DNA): TGTGCCAGTAGTATGACAGGGGCTGGGGCCAACGTCCTGACTTTC.